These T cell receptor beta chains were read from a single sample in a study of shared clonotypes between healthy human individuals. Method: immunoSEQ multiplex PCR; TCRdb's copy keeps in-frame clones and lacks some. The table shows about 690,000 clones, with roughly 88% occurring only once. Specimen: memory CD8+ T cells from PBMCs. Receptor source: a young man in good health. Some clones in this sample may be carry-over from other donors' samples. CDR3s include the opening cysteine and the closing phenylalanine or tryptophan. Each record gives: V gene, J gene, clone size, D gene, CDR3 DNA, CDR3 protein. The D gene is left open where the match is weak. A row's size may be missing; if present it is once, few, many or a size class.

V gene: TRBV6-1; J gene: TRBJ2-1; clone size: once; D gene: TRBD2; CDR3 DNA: TGTGCCAGCAGTGGACTAGCGGGAGAAGATTACAATGAGCAGTTCTTC; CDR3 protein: CASSGLAGEDYNEQFF
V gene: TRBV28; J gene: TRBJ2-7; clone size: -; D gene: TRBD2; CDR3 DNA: TGTGCCAGTAACCCCCCGGGACTAGCGGGATACGAGCAGTACTTC; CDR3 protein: CASNPPGLAGYEQYF
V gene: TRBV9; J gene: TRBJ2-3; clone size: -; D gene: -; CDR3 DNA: TGTGCCAGCAGCGTAGGCGATACGCAGTATTTT; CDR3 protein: CASSVGDTQYF
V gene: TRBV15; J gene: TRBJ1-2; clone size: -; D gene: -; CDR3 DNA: TGTGCCACCAGCAGAGGCGGGGAGGACTATGGCTACACCTTC; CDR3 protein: CATSRGGEDYGYTF
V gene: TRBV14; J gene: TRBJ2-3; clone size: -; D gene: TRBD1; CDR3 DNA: TGTGCCAGCAGCCAAACTCCACAGGGGGCATCGGATACGCAGTATTTT; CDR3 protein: CASSQTPQGASDTQYF
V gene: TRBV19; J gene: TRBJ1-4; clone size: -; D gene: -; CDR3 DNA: TGTGCCAGTAGTAAAGAACAGGGAATCCACCGTCCTAATGAAAAACTGTTTTTT; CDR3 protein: CASSKEQGIHRPNEKLFF
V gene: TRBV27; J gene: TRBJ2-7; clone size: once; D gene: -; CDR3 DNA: TGTGCCAGCAGTTTCGGGCGAGACACCTACGAGCAGTACTTC; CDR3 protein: CASSFGRDTYEQYF
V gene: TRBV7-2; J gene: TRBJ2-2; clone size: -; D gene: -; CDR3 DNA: TGTGCCAGCAGCTTAGAGGGTGCGGGGGGGGAGCTGTTTTTT; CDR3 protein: CASSLEGAGGELFF
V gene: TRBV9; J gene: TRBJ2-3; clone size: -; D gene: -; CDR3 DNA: TGTGCCAGCAGCGTTGGCAGTTACGGCACAGATACGCAGTATTTT; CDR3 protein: CASSVGSYGTDTQYF
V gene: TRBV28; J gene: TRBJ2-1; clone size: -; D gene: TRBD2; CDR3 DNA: TGTGCCAGCAGTTACCTAGCGGCCGGTAATGAGCAGTTCTTC; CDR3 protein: CASSYLAAGNEQFF
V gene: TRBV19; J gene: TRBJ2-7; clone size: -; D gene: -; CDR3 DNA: TGTGCCAGTAGTATAGTTCCGGGAACCTACAACGAGCAGTACTTC; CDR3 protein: CASSIVPGTYNEQYF
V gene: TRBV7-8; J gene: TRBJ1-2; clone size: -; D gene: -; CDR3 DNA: TGTGCCAGCAGCTTAACTAACTATGGCTACACCTTC; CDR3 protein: CASSLTNYGYTF
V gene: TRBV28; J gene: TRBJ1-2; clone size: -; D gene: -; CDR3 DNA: TGTGCCAGCACCACCCCCGGCCCCCGAAGCTACACCTTC; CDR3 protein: CASTTPGPRSYTF
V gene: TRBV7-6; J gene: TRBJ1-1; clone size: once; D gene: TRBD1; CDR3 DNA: TGTGCCAGCAGCCCAGGACAGGGGCTGGGCACTGAAGCTTTCTTT; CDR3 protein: CASSPGQGLGTEAFF
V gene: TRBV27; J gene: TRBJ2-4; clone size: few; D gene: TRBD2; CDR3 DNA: TGTGCCAGCAGCCTGGGGAGGGCGGACATTCAGTACTTC; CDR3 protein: CASSLGRADIQYF
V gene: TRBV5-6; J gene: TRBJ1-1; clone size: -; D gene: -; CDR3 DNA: TGTGCCAGCAGCTTGGCGAACGGTGACATGGCTTTCTTT; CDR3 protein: CASSLANGDMAFF
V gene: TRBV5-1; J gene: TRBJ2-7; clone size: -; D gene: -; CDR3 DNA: TGCGCCAGCAGCCCTAGGGGCTCCTACGAGCAGTACTTC; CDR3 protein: CASSPRGSYEQYF